This T cell receptor (beta chain) appears in the sequencing data of a study of cytomegalovirus exposure and HLA in healthy donors. Study-level findings and limits: In an earlier analysis, about 87% or about 30%: the productive usage of most TCR beta V segments. The study designated over 150 TCR beta chains cytomegalovirus-associated.

On this clone: Its antigen is currently unknown.

The study ran its PCR with 60 Vbeta and 13 Jbeta primers. Method: immunoSEQ multiplex PCR; TCRdb's copy keeps in-frame clones and lacks some. The sample carries some 110,000 clones, 78% recorded once. This TCR derives from a male donor in good health and CMV-seronegative. The sequenced material came from PBMCs.

CDR3 coding DNA: TGCAGCGCCGGGGGGAATGAAGCTTTCTTT. This translates into CSAGGNEAFF. This chain uses TRBV20-1 with TRBJ1-1; possible D gene TRBD1, 5 bases. The CDR3 is made up of 10 amino acids. Per germline, CDR1 DFQATT and CDR2 SNEGSKA (reference sequence).